This entry lists 9 T cell receptor beta chains sequenced from one sample in a study of radiotherapy plus CTLA-4 blockade in lung cancer. Generated by immunoSEQ multiplex PCR, the TCRdb table keeps only in-frame clones and is missing some. Among approximately 100,000 clones listed, under 90% were seen once. The source material was peripheral blood, sampled from a patient treated with radiotherapy plus ipilimumab. These receptors were taken from a human donor with non-small cell lung cancer that progressed on radiotherapy plus ipilimumab. Some clones in this sample may be carry-over from other donors' samples.

In its sample, this clone was seen once. The chain has TRBV12-5 and TRBJ2-1; possible D gene TRBD2, 6 bases. Trimming stripped 5 bases from V and 8 bases from J, with 19 bases between. This CDR3 has 15 amino acids. Germline CDR1 and CDR2: LGHNT and FRNRAP. As DNA, the CDR3 is TGTGCTAGTGGTAAGGTCCCGCGGGATCGGGATGAGCAGTTCTTC. This sequence encodes CASGKVPRDRDEQFF.

The rearrangement links TRBV7-4 to TRBJ1-4; TRBD1 matches at 7 bases. The CDR3 contains 17 residues. J was trimmed by 4 bases and V by 2 bases; bases with no gene match: 10. CDR1 SGHVT and CDR2 SQSDAQ come from the germline V gene. The CDR3 DNA follows: TGTGCCAGCAGCTTAAACCGACAGGGAGCAGATAATGAAAAACTGTTTTTT. Translation: CASSLNRQGADNEKLFF. The full variable domain, completed using reference TRBV7-4 and TRBJ1-4, is GAGVSQSPRYKVAKRGRDVALRCDSISGHVTLYWYRQTLGQGSEVLTYSQSDAQRDKSGRPSGRFSAERPERSVSTLKIQRTEQGDSAVYLCASSLNRQGADNEKLFFGSGTQLSVL.

This rearrangement joins TRBV27 to TRBJ1-4; D is unclear. Germline CDR1 is MNHEY and CDR2 is SMNVEV (reference sequence). Trimming took 0 bases from V and 11 from J, leaving 13 bases between them. The CDR3 runs to 14 residues. CDR3 DNA: TGTGCCAGCAGTTTATCGATCGGCTTTGAGAAACTGTTTTTT. As protein: CASSLSIGFEKLFF.

A single count supports this clone. The J gene is TRBJ2-3, the V gene TRBV27; either TRBD1 or TRBD2 may fit D (5 bases each). The CDR3 sequence is 15 residues long. The germline gives CDR1 MNHEY, CDR2 SMNVEV (reference sequence). Trimming pared 0 bases from V and 6 bases from J, leaving 13 bases between. Written as DNA, the CDR3 is TGTGCCAGCAGTTTATCGGGGACCTCGAGGGATACGCAGTATTTT. Encoded protein: CASSLSGTSRDTQYF.

The rearrangement links TRBV7-3 to TRBJ1-2; 7 bases match TRBD1. Trimming removed 5 bases from V and 4 bases from J; junction bases left unmatched: 7. Germline V gene lookup returns CDR1 SGHTA and CDR2 FQGTGA. The CDR3 is made up of 14 amino acids. CDR3 in DNA: TGTGCCAGCAGCCTTCAGGGGGAGACCTATGGCTACACCTTC. It translates to CASSLQGETYGYTF.

J is TRBJ1-5 and V is TRBV7-8; D uncertain. The ends were cut back, 5 bases at V and 3 bases at J, with 17 bases in the middle. Germline values: CDR1 SGHVS, CDR2 FQNEAQ. The CDR3 consists of 16 residues. CDR3 residues: CASSPFGADTNQPQHF. CDR3 sequence (DNA): TGTGCCAGCAGCCCCTTCGGTGCTGACACCAATCAGCCCCAGCATTTT.

This clone appeared once. The chain recombines TRBV6-4 with TRBJ2-3; D unclear. Germline values: CDR1 MRHNA, CDR2 SNTAGT. The CDR3 is 14 amino acids. Trimming pared 4 bases from V and 1 base from J, leaving 9 bases between. The CDR3 spells CASSVNGRTDTQYF. Written as DNA, the CDR3 is TGTGCCAGCAGTGTTAACGGTCGCACAGATACGCAGTATTTT.

The chain employs TRBV6-5 and TRBJ1-6, with D unresolved. Trimming removed 3 bases from V and 10 bases from J, with 19 bases in between. The CDR3 is made up of 16 amino acids. CDR1 MNHEY and CDR2 SVGAGI come from the germline V gene. The CDR3 protein is CASSYYRGSLGSPLHF. Here the CDR3 DNA reads TGTGCCAGCAGTTATTATCGTGGGTCCTTAGGGTCACCCCTCCACTTT.

The chain links TRBV4-3 to TRBJ1-2; D gene unclear. This CDR3 has 16 residues. Germline CDR1 is LGHNA and CDR2 is YSLEER. V lost 0 bases, J lost 2 bases, and 13 bases lay in between. CDR3 region: CASSQDPSQSNYGYTF. The CDR3 nucleotides read TGCGCCAGCAGCCAAGATCCATCCCAATCCAACTATGGCTACACCTTC.